The clone carrying this T cell receptor (beta chain) occurred many times. These data belong to a study of blood T cells in healthy people across ages. The CDR3 runs 15 residues. The V gene end was trimmed by 4 bases and the J gene end by 3 bases; junction bases not matched to a gene: 6. Per the germline V gene, CDR1 is SGHAT and CDR2 is FQDESV (reference sequence). A J-beta primer mix and a sample-barcoded 5' primer were used in a second PCR of roughly 7 to 12 cycles. No fewer than 3 million CDR3-containing paired-end reads came from each sample. TCRdb independently ran MiXCR on the 5' RACE reads; one entry per CDR3 protein. The sample holds more than 700,000 distinct CDR3 sequences, about half seen once. Peripheral blood was drawn, approximately 9.5 milliliters per donor.

Sequencing was done on a sample of blood. The genes are TRBV11-1 and TRBJ2-7; 10 positions agree with TRBD1. This clonotype was obtained from a man of 80 years or more in good health. The CDR3 spells CASSSRDRGNYEQYF. The CDR3 DNA is TGTGCCAGCAGCTCCCGGGACAGGGGCAACTACGAGCAGTACTTC.